The 7 T cell receptor beta chains below come from one sample, sequenced in a study of blood T cell repertoires in COVID-19. Libraries were prepared by immunoSEQ multiplex PCR; TCRdb keeps only in-frame clonotypes and omits some of them. The sample has roughly 280,000 clones; 89% are singletons. Specimen: PBMCs or T cells enriched from blood (not recorded which). The receptor set was obtained from a woman aged 55-69 years who had recovered from COVID-19.

In its sample, this clone was seen a few times. The genes are TRBV19 and TRBJ2-5; 8 bases map to TRBD2. CDR1 and CDR2 from the germline V gene are LNHDA and SQIVND (reference sequence). The J segment lost 5 bases and the V segment lost 6 bases, leaving 11 bases of the junction unmatched. The CDR3 loop spans 15 amino acids. DNA for the CDR3: TGTGCCAGTAGGTCCCGTGGACTAGCAAAGGAGACCCAGTACTTC. This gives the protein CASRSRGLAKETQYF.

This chain links TRBV28 with TRBJ1-2, with D perhaps TRBD1 (5 bases). The CDR3 is 15 amino acids. Trimming stripped 5 bases from V and 4 bases from J, with 17 bases between. CDR1 is MDHEN, CDR2 SYDVKM, per germline. The CDR3 DNA reads as TGTGCCAGCAGTATCTCCGAAGGGGTAGTCTATGGCTACACCTTC. The encoded protein is CASSISEGVVYGYTF.

This sequence joins TRBV25-1 and TRBJ1-6, with a weak D call TRBD1 (5 bases). V shed 1 base and J shed 6 bases, with 10 bases lying between them. Germline lookup yields CDR1 MGHDK and CDR2 SYGVNS. The CDR3 is 15 residues long. Here the CDR3 DNA reads TGTGCCAGCAGTGAATGGCGGGACGGTAATTCACCCCTCCACTTT. Translation gives CASSEWRDGNSPLHF.

The V gene is TRBV4-2, the J gene TRBJ1-3; unclear D gene. V dropped 0 bases and J dropped 1 base, with 16 bases sitting between them. The CDR3 consists of 18 residues. Germline loops: CDR1 LGHNA, CDR2 YNFKEQ. The CDR3 here is CASSQETISGNSGNTIYF. CDR3 nucleotides: TGTGCCAGCAGCCAAGAGACAATTTCGGGAAATTCTGGAAACACCATATATTTT.

The rearrangement joins TRBV6-5 to TRBJ2-7, with 7 nucleotides matching TRBD1. Looked up from germline, CDR1 is MNHEY and CDR2 is SVGAGI. There are 13 residues in the CDR3. The V gene end was trimmed by 6 bases and the J gene end by 3 bases; junction bases not matched to a gene: 5. The CDR3 nucleotides are TGTGCCAGCAGAGAGGACAGGTTCTACGAGCAGTACTTC. It translates to CASREDRFYEQYF.

This clone was seen a single time. V gene TRBV27 combines with J gene TRBJ1-1; 7 nucleotides match TRBD1. CDR1 is MNHEY and CDR2 is SMNVEV in the germline V gene (reference sequence). The J segment lost 0 bases and the V segment lost 3 bases, leaving 1 base of the junction unmatched. This CDR3 region has 14 residues. CDR3 sequence (DNA): TGTGCCAGCAGTTTGGGACAGATGAACACTGAAGCTTTCTTT. Translated: CASSLGQMNTEAFF.

The chain links TRBV7-2 to TRBJ2-1; the D gene is possibly TRBD2 (5 bases). Trimming cost V 6 bases and J 6 bases, with 18 bases left between them. Germline assignment: CDR1 SGHTA and CDR2 FQGNSA. The CDR3 has 15 amino acids. For the CDR3, the DNA is TGTGCCAGCAGTTTCCCGGGGTTAAGTTTCAATGAGCAGTTCTTC. Protein sequence: CASSFPGLSFNEQFF.